The rows below give T cell receptor beta chains drawn from one sample of a study of blood T cell repertoires in COVID-19. Profiled with immunoSEQ multiplex PCR; TCRdb holds only in-frame clones, not every one. The table lists 250,000 or so clones, roughly 89% of them singletons. The sample consisted of peripheral blood. These TCRs come from a middle-aged woman who had recovered from COVID-19. The CDR3 runs from the conserved cysteine through the conserved F or W. The order of the fields is V gene, D gene, CDR3 length, clone size, J gene, CDR3 protein, CDR3 DNA. The D gene is left open where the match is weak. Size is omitted from some rows. Given values are once, few, many or a class for expanded clones.

V: TRBV18
D: NA
length: 14
size: NA
J: TRBJ2-1
CDR3: CASSPPQSGPEQFF
DNA: TGTGCCAGCTCGCCCCCTCAGAGCGGGCCCGAGCAGTTCTTC

V: TRBV6-2/TRBV6-3
D: TRBD1
length: 16
size: NA
J: TRBJ2-7
CDR3: CASSFPPGTGTYEQYF
DNA: TGTGCCAGCAGTTTTCCTCCCGGGACAGGGACTTACGAGCAGTACTTC

V: TRBV27
D: TRBD1
length: 19
size: NA
J: TRBJ1-6
CDR3: CASSFRARTGSSYNSPLHF
DNA: TGTGCCAGCAGTTTTCGGGCCCGGACAGGGAGCTCCTATAATTCACCCCTCCACTTT

V: TRBV4-1
D: NA
length: 12
size: NA
J: TRBJ2-7
CDR3: CASSQDTGEQYF
DNA: TGCGCCAGCAGCCAAGATACGGGGGAGCAGTACTTC

V: TRBV18
D: TRBD1
length: 16
size: NA
J: TRBJ2-1
CDR3: CASSPPGDRGGNEQFF
DNA: TGTGCCAGCTCACCACCGGGGGACAGGGGAGGTAATGAGCAGTTCTTC

V: TRBV7-2
D: TRBD2
length: 18
size: NA
J: TRBJ2-2
CDR3: CASSLVGLAGANTGELFF
DNA: TGTGCCAGCAGCTTGGTCGGACTAGCGGGAGCGAACACCGGGGAGCTGTTTTTT

V: TRBV7-8
D: TRBD2
length: 16
size: few
J: TRBJ2-3
CDR3: CASSWGLAESTDTQYF
DNA: TGTGCCAGCAGCTGGGGACTAGCGGAAAGCACAGATACGCAGTATTTT

V: TRBV2
D: NA
length: 14
size: once
J: TRBJ1-2
CDR3: CASSAVGPTVGYTF
DNA: TGTGCCAGCAGTGCTGTTGGGCCAACGGTGGGCTACACCTTC

V: TRBV13
D: NA
length: 12
size: NA
J: TRBJ1-4
CDR3: CASSLYREKLFF
DNA: TGTGCCAGCAGCTTATACCGGGAAAAACTGTTTTTT

V: TRBV18
D: NA
length: 16
size: NA
J: TRBJ2-3
CDR3: CASSPSSAKITDTQYF
DNA: TGTGCCAGCTCACCTTCCAGCGCCAAAATCACAGATACGCAGTATTTT

V: TRBV7-2
D: TRBD1
length: 15
size: NA
J: TRBJ1-1
CDR3: CASSPPTGEGTEAFF
DNA: TGTGCCAGCAGCCCTCCCACAGGGGAAGGCACTGAAGCTTTCTTT

V: TRBV5-1
D: TRBD2
length: 14
size: NA
J: TRBJ2-3
CDR3: CASKRESLTDTQYF
DNA: TGCGCCAGCAAGCGGGAGTCCTTGACAGATACGCAGTATTTT

V: TRBV5-1
D: TRBD1
length: 16
size: NA
J: TRBJ2-2
CDR3: CASSTGQGANTGELFF
DNA: TGCGCCAGCAGCACCGGACAGGGGGCGAACACCGGGGAGCTGTTTTTT

V: TRBV7-2
D: TRBD2
length: 15
size: few
J: TRBJ2-1
CDR3: CASSLVVAGDNEQFF
DNA: TGTGCCAGCAGCTTAGTTGTAGCGGGGGACAATGAGCAGTTCTTC

V: TRBV27
D: NA
length: 14
size: NA
J: TRBJ1-2
CDR3: CASSSSGASYGYTF
DNA: TGTGCCAGCAGTTCCTCAGGGGCGAGCTATGGCTACACCTTC

V: TRBV19
D: TRBD1
length: 12
size: once
J: TRBJ1-1
CDR3: CASRTGGTEAFF
DNA: TGTGCCAGTAGGACAGGGGGCACTGAAGCTTTCTTT

V: TRBV5-1
D: TRBD1
length: 14
size: NA
J: TRBJ1-1
CDR3: CASSRDSRDTEAFF
DNA: TGCGCCAGCAGCCGGGACAGTCGTGACACTGAAGCTTTCTTT

V: TRBV10-3
D: TRBD1
length: 12
size: few
J: TRBJ1-6
CDR3: CATGTANSPLHF
DNA: TGTGCCACCGGGACAGCTAATTCACCCCTCCACTTT

V: TRBV19
D: TRBD1
length: 15
size: NA
J: TRBJ1-3
CDR3: CASSRTGENGNTIYF
DNA: TGTGCCAGTAGCCGAACAGGGGAGAACGGAAACACCATATATTTT

V: TRBV23-1
D: NA
length: 14
size: NA
J: TRBJ1-5
CDR3: CASSPSTGRWPQHF
DNA: TGCGCCAGCAGTCCCTCGACAGGAAGGTGGCCCCAGCATTTT

V: TRBV28
D: NA
length: 12
size: NA
J: TRBJ1-5
CDR3: CASSRTPQPQHF
DNA: TGTGCCAGCAGCCGGACACCTCAGCCCCAGCATTTT

V: TRBV13
D: TRBD2
length: 15
size: NA
J: TRBJ2-7
CDR3: CASSFRGGLGNEQYF
DNA: TGTGCCAGCAGCTTTCGGGGGGGCCTCGGGAACGAGCAGTACTTC

V: TRBV5-1
D: TRBD2
length: 16
size: few
J: TRBJ2-1
CDR3: CASNLAGLPSYNEQFF
DNA: TGCGCCAGCAACTTAGCGGGATTACCCTCCTACAATGAGCAGTTCTTC

V: TRBV5-1
D: TRBD1
length: 15
size: few
J: TRBJ1-3
CDR3: CASSPWTGQRNTIYF
DNA: TGCGCCAGCAGCCCTTGGACAGGGCAAAGAAACACCATATATTTT

V: TRBV5-1
D: NA
length: 15
size: NA
J: TRBJ2-5
CDR3: CASSLALAPQETQYF
DNA: TGCGCCAGCAGCTTGGCTCTAGCGCCTCAAGAGACCCAGTACTTC

V: TRBV6-5
D: TRBD2
length: 15
size: NA
J: TRBJ2-3
CDR3: CATERLAGGRDTQYF
DNA: TGTGCCACCGAACGACTAGCGGGGGGGCGGGATACGCAGTATTTT

V: TRBV19
D: TRBD2
length: 17
size: NA
J: TRBJ2-2
CDR3: CASNPGLAGKWPGELFF
DNA: TGTGCCAGTAACCCGGGACTAGCGGGAAAATGGCCCGGGGAGCTGTTTTTT

V: TRBV7-9
D: TRBD1
length: 13
size: NA
J: TRBJ1-2
CDR3: CASSFGTGAGYTF
DNA: TGTGCCAGCAGCTTCGGGACAGGGGCTGGCTACACCTTC

V: TRBV12-5
D: TRBD2
length: 16
size: NA
J: TRBJ2-2
CDR3: CASGLTTLAATGELFF
DNA: TGTGCTAGTGGTTTGACAACTCTAGCGGCCACCGGGGAGCTGTTTTTT

V: TRBV2
D: NA
length: 12
size: NA
J: TRBJ2-7
CDR3: CASGVPGDEQYF
DNA: TGTGCCAGCGGAGTTCCGGGGGACGAGCAGTACTTC

V: TRBV2
D: TRBD2
length: 17
size: NA
J: TRBJ2-1
CDR3: CASSRLAGWSSYNEQFF
DNA: TGTGCCAGCTCGAGACTAGCGGGGTGGAGCTCCTACAATGAGCAGTTCTTC

V: TRBV5-4
D: NA
length: 17
size: NA
J: TRBJ1-2
CDR3: CASSLEATGDSNYGYTF
DNA: TGTGCCAGCAGCTTAGAAGCGACAGGAGACTCGAACTATGGCTACACCTTC

V: TRBV19
D: NA
length: 15
size: NA
J: TRBJ1-4
CDR3: CASSVGGTTNEKLFF
DNA: TGTGCCAGTAGTGTTGGGGGCACTACTAATGAAAAACTGTTTTTT

V: TRBV6-5
D: NA
length: 12
size: NA
J: TRBJ1-2
CDR3: CASEAVNYGYTF
DNA: TGTGCCAGCGAGGCCGTCAACTATGGCTACACCTTC

V: TRBV7-6
D: NA
length: 17
size: NA
J: TRBJ2-1
CDR3: CASSLSLGGPLYNEQFF
DNA: TGTGCCAGCAGCTTATCTCTCGGGGGTCCACTTTACAATGAGCAGTTCTTC

V: TRBV25-1
D: NA
length: 13
size: NA
J: TRBJ2-1
CDR3: CASSLAGGDEQFF
DNA: TGTGCCAGCAGTCTAGCAGGCGGGGATGAGCAGTTCTTC

V: TRBV12-5
D: NA
length: 18
size: NA
J: TRBJ1-2
CDR3: CASGLSRDGSVLSYGYTF
DNA: TGTGCTAGTGGTTTGTCGCGGGACGGTTCAGTTTTAAGCTATGGCTACACCTTC

V: TRBV10-2
D: NA
length: 17
size: NA
J: TRBJ2-2
CDR3: CASSEGGSLGQTGELFF
DNA: TGCGCCAGCAGTGAGGGGGGGTCACTAGGGCAGACCGGGGAGCTGTTTTTT

V: TRBV5-4
D: TRBD1
length: 13
size: NA
J: TRBJ2-1
CDR3: CASSFTGGNEQFF
DNA: TGTGCCAGCAGCTTTACAGGGGGCAATGAGCAGTTCTTC

V: TRBV5-4
D: TRBD2
length: 15
size: NA
J: TRBJ2-5
CDR3: CASSLSGGTQETQYF
DNA: TGTGCCAGCAGCCTCAGCGGGGGGACCCAAGAGACCCAGTACTTC

V: TRBV12-5
D: NA
length: 17
size: NA
J: TRBJ2-6
CDR3: CASGLVLTGIGANVLTF
DNA: TGTGCTAGTGGTTTGGTATTAACCGGGATCGGGGCCAACGTCCTGACTTTC

V: TRBV19
D: NA
length: 15
size: NA
J: TRBJ2-1
CDR3: CASRAHHPEDNEQFF
DNA: TGTGCCAGTAGAGCTCATCACCCGGAGGACAATGAGCAGTTCTTC

V: TRBV7-6
D: NA
length: 18
size: NA
J: TRBJ1-3
CDR3: CASSLRAAGGASGNTIYF
DNA: TGTGCCAGCAGCTTAAGGGCCGCGGGGGGGGCTTCTGGAAACACCATATATTTT

V: TRBV3-1/TRBV3-2
D: NA
length: 14
size: once
J: TRBJ2-7
CDR3: CASSQGYQGYEQYF
DNA: TGTGCCAGCAGCCAAGGATATCAGGGGTACGAGCAGTACTTC

V: TRBV19
D: NA
length: 15
size: NA
J: TRBJ2-3
CDR3: CASSIISASTDTQYF
DNA: TGTGCCAGTAGTATTATTAGCGCGAGCACAGATACGCAGTATTTT

V: TRBV13
D: NA
length: 14
size: NA
J: TRBJ1-4
CDR3: CASSPGYNNEKLFF
DNA: TGTGCCAGCAGCCCGGGATACAATAATGAAAAACTGTTTTTT

V: TRBV27
D: NA
length: 15
size: NA
J: TRBJ2-1
CDR3: CASSLLRSRGNEQFF
DNA: TGTGCCAGCAGCCTACTCCGAAGCCGAGGGAATGAGCAGTTCTTC

V: TRBV11-2
D: NA
length: 14
size: NA
J: TRBJ1-5
CDR3: CASSRGGSNQPQHF
DNA: TGTGCCAGCAGCCGCGGTGGAAGCAATCAGCCCCAGCATTTT

V: TRBV24-1
D: NA
length: 14
size: NA
J: TRBJ1-1
CDR3: CATSDRELNTEAFF
DNA: TGTGCCACCAGTGACCGCGAGCTGAACACTGAAGCTTTCTTT

V: TRBV18
D: TRBD1
length: 15
size: NA
J: TRBJ1-6
CDR3: CASSSPGQGTSPLHF
DNA: TGTGCCAGCTCTTCGCCGGGACAGGGTACTTCACCCCTCCACTTT

V: TRBV6-5
D: NA
length: 14
size: NA
J: TRBJ2-7
CDR3: CASSYSMGPYEQYF
DNA: TGTGCCAGCAGTTACTCGATGGGCCCCTACGAGCAGTACTTC

V: TRBV29-1
D: TRBD1
length: 12
size: NA
J: TRBJ2-7
CDR3: CSVWTGVNEQYF
DNA: TGCAGCGTTTGGACAGGGGTAAACGAGCAGTACTTC